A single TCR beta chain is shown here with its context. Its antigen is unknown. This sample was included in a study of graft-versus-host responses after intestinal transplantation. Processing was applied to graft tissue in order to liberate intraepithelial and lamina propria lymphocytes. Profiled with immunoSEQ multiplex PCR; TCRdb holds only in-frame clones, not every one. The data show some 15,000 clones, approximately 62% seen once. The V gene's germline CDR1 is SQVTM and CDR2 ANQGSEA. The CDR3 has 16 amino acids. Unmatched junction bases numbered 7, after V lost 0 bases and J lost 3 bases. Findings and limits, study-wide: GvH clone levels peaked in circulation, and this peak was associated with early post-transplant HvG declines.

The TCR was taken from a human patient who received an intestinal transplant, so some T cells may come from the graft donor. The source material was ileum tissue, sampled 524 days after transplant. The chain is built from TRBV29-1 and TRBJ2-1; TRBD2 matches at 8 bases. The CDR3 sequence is CSVEDRSSGYYNEQFF. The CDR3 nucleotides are TGCAGCGTTGAAGATCGGTCTAGCGGGTACTACAATGAGCAGTTCTTC.